This T cell receptor (beta chain) was sequenced in a study of cytomegalovirus exposure and HLA in healthy donors. This CDR3 comprises 16 residues. Trimming removed 6 bases from V and 4 bases from J; junction bases left unmatched: 8. Germline assignment: CDR1 ENHRY and CDR2 SYGVKD. This PCR relied on a set of 60 Vbeta primers and 13 Jbeta primers. Assay: immunoSEQ multiplex PCR; the TCRdb copy retains only in-frame clones and omits some. The repertoire includes under 200,000 clones, 10% to 15% of them detected once, and approximately 7.8% sits in the top ten. A few counts support this clone. This TCR came from a man aged 50 to 60 in good health and CMV-seropositive. V gene TRBV10-3 combines with J gene TRBJ1-6; 8 bases align to TRBD1. The sequenced sample consisted of PBMCs. The CDR3 DNA reads TGTGCCATCAGGACAGGGGAAAGTATTTATAATTCACCCCTCCACTTT. Its translation is CAIRTGESIYNSPLHF.